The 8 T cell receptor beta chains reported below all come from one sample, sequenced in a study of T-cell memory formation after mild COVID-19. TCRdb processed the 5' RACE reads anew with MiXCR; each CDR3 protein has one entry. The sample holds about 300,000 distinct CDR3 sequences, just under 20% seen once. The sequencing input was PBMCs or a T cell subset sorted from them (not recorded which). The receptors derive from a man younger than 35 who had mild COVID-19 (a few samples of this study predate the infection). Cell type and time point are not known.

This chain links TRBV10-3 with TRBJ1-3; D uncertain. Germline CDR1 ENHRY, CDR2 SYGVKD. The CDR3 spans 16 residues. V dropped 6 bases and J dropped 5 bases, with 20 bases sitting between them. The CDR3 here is CAIREPGNSLRNTIYF. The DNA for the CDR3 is TGTGCCATCAGGGAGCCTGGGAATTCGCTGCGAAACACCATATATTTT.

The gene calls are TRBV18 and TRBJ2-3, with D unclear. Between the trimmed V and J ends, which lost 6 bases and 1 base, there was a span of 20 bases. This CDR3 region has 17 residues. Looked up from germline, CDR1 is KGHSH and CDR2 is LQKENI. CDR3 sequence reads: CASSPGWGHTGTDTQYF. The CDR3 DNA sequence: TGTGCCAGCTCCCCCGGTTGGGGTCACACGGGCACAGATACGCAGTATTTT.

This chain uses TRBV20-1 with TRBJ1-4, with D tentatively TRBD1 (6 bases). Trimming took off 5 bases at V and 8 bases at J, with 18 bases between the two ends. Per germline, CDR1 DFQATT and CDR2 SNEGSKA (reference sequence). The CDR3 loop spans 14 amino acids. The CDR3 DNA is TGCAGTGCTGGGCCTCGGGGGGCACGAGAAAAACTGTTTTTT. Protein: CSAGPRGAREKLFF.

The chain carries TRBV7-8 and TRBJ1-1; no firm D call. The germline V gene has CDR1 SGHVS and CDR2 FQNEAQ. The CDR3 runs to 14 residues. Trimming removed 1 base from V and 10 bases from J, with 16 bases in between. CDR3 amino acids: CASSLGTSTSRAFF. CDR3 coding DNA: TGTGCCAGCAGCTTAGGAACTTCAACAAGTAGAGCTTTCTTT.

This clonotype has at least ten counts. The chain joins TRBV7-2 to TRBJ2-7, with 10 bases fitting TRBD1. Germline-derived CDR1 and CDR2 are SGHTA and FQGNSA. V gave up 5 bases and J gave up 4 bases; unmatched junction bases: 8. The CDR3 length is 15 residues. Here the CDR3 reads CASSPGTGVWYEQYF. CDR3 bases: TGTGCCAGCAGCCCAGGGACAGGGGTTTGGTACGAGCAGTACTTC.

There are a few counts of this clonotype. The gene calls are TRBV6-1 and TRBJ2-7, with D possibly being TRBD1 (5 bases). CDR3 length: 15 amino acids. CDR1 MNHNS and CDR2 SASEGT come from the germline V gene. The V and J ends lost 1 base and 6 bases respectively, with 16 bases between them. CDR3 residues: CASSEDPGYRSEQYV. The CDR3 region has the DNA TGTGCCAGCAGTGAAGACCCAGGGTATCGATCCGAGCAGTACGTC.

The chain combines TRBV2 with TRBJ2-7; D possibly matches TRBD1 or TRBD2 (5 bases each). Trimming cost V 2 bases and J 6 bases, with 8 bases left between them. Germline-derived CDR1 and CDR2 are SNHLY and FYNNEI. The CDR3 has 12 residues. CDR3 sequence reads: CASSETGREQYV. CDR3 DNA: TGTGCCAGCAGTGAAACGGGGCGCGAGCAGTACGTC.

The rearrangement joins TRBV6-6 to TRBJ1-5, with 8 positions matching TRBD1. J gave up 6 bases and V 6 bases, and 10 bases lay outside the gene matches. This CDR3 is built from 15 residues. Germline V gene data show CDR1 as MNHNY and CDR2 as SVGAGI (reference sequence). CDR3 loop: CASRTTGVSGQPQHF. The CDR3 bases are TGTGCCAGCAGAACGACAGGGGTCTCAGGTCAGCCCCAGCATTTT.